The 14 T cell receptor beta chains in this list originate from one sample, sequenced in a study of immune evolution from preneoplasia to lung adenocarcinoma. The data were produced by immunoSEQ multiplex PCR, yet TCRdb's version contains in-frame clones alone and is incomplete. The data contain under 5,500 clones, about 80% of them seen just once; the ten biggest clones take up approximately 12%. The sequencing input was FFPE normal lung tissue adjacent to the tumor. The receptors stem from a person aged 50-69 years with lung adenocarcinoma.

This chain connects TRBV5-1 to TRBJ1-1, with D possibly matching TRBD1 (5 bases). Trimming cost V 0 bases and J 1 base, with 10 bases left between them. Germline CDR1 SGHRS, CDR2 YFSETQ. This CDR3 is built from 15 residues. This CDR3 reads CASSLDRGGNTEAFF. The CDR3 DNA reads TGCGCCAGCAGCTTGGATCGGGGGGGGAACACTGAAGCTTTCTTT.

This chain connects TRBV30 to TRBJ1-1; TRBD1 matches at 8 bases. This CDR3 region has 11 residues. The germline CDR1 and CDR2 sequences are GTSNPN and SVGIG (reference sequence). Unmatched junction bases numbered 8, after V lost 6 bases and J lost 11 bases. The chain's CDR3 is CACPTGVGAFF. In DNA, the CDR3 is TGTGCCTGCCCGACAGGGGTAGGTGCTTTCTTT.

The gene calls are TRBV5-5 and TRBJ1-1, with TRBD1 matching 7 bases. CDR3 size: 14 residues. Per germline, CDR1 SGHKS and CDR2 YYEKEE (reference sequence). The junction had 4 bases not matched to a gene; V was cut back by 3 bases and J by 2 bases. CDR3 residues: CASSSTGVNTEAFF. The CDR3, as DNA: TGTGCCAGCAGCTCAACAGGGGTTAACACTGAAGCTTTCTTT. The full variable domain, with the rest looked up from reference TRBV5-5 and TRBJ1-1, is DAGVTQSPTHLIKTRGQQVTLRCSPISGHKSVSWYQQVLGQGPQFIFQYYEKEERGRGNFPDRFSARQFPNYSSELNVNALLLGDSALYLCASSSTGVNTEAFFGQGTRLTVV.

The table lists this clone with a few counts. This chain uses TRBV18 with TRBJ1-2; the D gene is possibly TRBD1 (6 bases). Between the trimmed V and J ends, which lost 3 bases and 8 bases, there was a span of 10 bases. The CDR3 has 12 residues. Germline V CDR1 and CDR2: KGHSH, LQKENI. CDR3 protein: CASSPIQGGYTF. CDR3 nucleotides: TGTGCCAGCTCACCCATACAGGGAGGCTACACCTTC.

V gene TRBV11-2 combines with J gene TRBJ2-7, with D uncertain. The V end lost 0 bases, the J end lost 2 bases, and 8 bases lay between the germline ends. The germline CDR1 and CDR2 sequences are SGHAT and FQNNGV. The CDR3 is made up of 14 amino acids. DNA of the CDR3: TGTGCCAGCAGCTTAGATCGGGCAGCCTACGAGCAGTACTTC. Amino acids: CASSLDRAAYEQYF. Based on the CDR3 plus reference TRBV11-2 and TRBJ2-7, the full variable domain is EAGVAQSPRYKIIEKRQSVAFWCNPISGHATLYWYQQILGQGPKLLIQFQNNGVVDDSQLPKDRFSAERLKGVDSTLKIQPAKLEDSAVYLCASSLDRAAYEQYFGPGTRLTVT.

The chain links TRBV29-1 to TRBJ1-2; D unclear. This CDR3 comprises 11 residues. Trimming removed 2 bases at V and 8 bases at J, with 9 bases between. Per the germline V gene, CDR1 is SQVTM and CDR2 is ANQGSEA. The CDR3 is CSVESVSGYTF. For the CDR3, the DNA is TGCAGCGTTGAATCGGTATCCGGCTACACCTTC.

The chain links TRBV7-3 to TRBJ2-7; D might be TRBD2 (5 bases). V was trimmed by 6 bases and J by 6 bases, leaving 15 bases between them. CDR3 size: 13 residues. CDR1 SGHTA and CDR2 FQGTGA come from the germline V gene. The DNA for the CDR3 is TGTGCCAGCAGTGTTGGAGAGGGAGCCGAGCAGTACTTC. Protein sequence: CASSVGEGAEQYF.

This clone has just a few counts. The genes are TRBV15 and TRBJ2-3; a weak D match, TRBD2 (6 bases). Germline CDR1 is LNHNV and CDR2 is YYDKDF (reference sequence). The CDR3 has 15 amino acids. Deletions cut 0 bases from V and 2 bases from J, with 9 bases between. The CDR3 region has the DNA TGTGCCACCAGCAGAGAGGAGGGATTCACAGATACGCAGTATTTT. Encoded protein: CATSREEGFTDTQYF.

This chain connects TRBV4-1 to TRBJ1-4, with D possibly being TRBD1 (6 bases). The CDR3 loop spans 17 amino acids. The ends were cut back, 0 bases at V and 7 bases at J, with 18 bases in the middle. CDR1 is MGHRA and CDR2 is YSYEKL in the germline V gene. CDR3 protein: CASSQEAQGRRFEKLFF. CDR3 sequence (DNA): TGCGCCAGCAGCCAAGAGGCACAGGGTAGGCGTTTTGAAAAACTGTTTTTT.

The chain is built from TRBV6-6 and TRBJ1-1; D gene uncertain. Germline loops: CDR1 MNHNY, CDR2 SVGAGI (reference sequence). Between the trimmed V and J ends, which lost 6 bases and 0 bases, there was a span of 11 bases. This CDR3 has 14 residues. The chain's CDR3 is CASRPSGLNTEAFF. In DNA form, the CDR3 reads TGTGCCAGCAGGCCCTCGGGGTTGAACACTGAAGCTTTCTTT.

The V call is TRBV5-6, the J call TRBJ2-3; 9 bases fit TRBD2. Trimming removed 2 bases from V and 4 bases from J; junction bases left unmatched: 5. The CDR3 consists of 15 residues. Germline V lookup: CDR1 SGHDT, CDR2 YYEEEE. In nucleotides, the CDR3 is TGTGCCAGCAGCTTCCCGGGACTAGCATCAGATACGCAGTATTTT. Its protein is CASSFPGLASDTQYF.

This clone was picked up a small number of times. The chain couples TRBV29-1 to TRBJ1-3; no clear D. This CDR3 region has 13 residues. Germline CDR1 and CDR2: SQVTM and ANQGSEA. Trimming stripped 1 base from V and 3 bases from J, with 7 bases between. CDR3 sequence (DNA): TGCAGCGTTGAAGGTCAGGATGGAAACACCATATATTTT. Translated, it gives CSVEGQDGNTIYF. Complete variable domain (other parts from reference TRBV29-1 and TRBJ1-3): SAVISQKPSRDICQRGTSLTIQCQVDSQVTMMFWYRQQPGQSLTLIATANQGSEATYESGFVIDKFPISRPNLTFSTLTVSNMSPEDSSIYLCSVEGQDGNTIYFGEGSWLTVV.

DNA of the CDR3: TGTGCCTATACGGGGGGGCGGGATCGGTACGAGCAGTACTTC. The encoded protein is CAYTGGRDRYEQYF. This chain joins TRBV30 and TRBJ2-7; 8 bases align to TRBD2. The CDR3 spans 14 residues. From germline, CDR1 is GTSNPN and CDR2 SVGIG (reference sequence). V gave up 7 bases and J gave up 4 bases; unmatched junction bases: 12.

The chain carries TRBV7-8 and TRBJ1-1; no definite D call. Germline lookup yields CDR1 SGHVS and CDR2 FQNEAQ. The V and J ends lost 5 bases and 1 base respectively, with 14 bases between them. This CDR3 is built from 15 residues. The CDR3 region is CASSPPVWRNTEAFF. Here the CDR3 DNA reads TGTGCCAGCAGCCCTCCGGTGTGGAGGAACACTGAAGCTTTCTTT.